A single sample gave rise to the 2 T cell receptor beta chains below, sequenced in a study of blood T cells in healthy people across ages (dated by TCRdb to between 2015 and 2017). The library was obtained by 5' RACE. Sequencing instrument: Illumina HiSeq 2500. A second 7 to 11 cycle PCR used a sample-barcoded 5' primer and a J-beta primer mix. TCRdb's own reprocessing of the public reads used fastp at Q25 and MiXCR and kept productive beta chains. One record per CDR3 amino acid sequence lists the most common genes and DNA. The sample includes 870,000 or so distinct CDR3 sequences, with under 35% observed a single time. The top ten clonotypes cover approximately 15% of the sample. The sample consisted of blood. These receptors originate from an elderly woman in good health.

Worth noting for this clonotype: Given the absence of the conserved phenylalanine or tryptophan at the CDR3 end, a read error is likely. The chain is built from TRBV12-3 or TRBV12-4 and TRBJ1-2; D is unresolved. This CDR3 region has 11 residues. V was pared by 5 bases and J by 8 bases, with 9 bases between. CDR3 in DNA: TGTGCCAGCAGTCAGGTGGGGGGCTACACCTTG. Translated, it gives CASSQVGGYTL.

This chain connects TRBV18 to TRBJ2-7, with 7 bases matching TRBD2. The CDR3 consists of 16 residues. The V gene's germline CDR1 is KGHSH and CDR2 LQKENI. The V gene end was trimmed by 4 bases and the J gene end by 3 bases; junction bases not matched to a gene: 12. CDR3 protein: CASSLSGASGNYEQYF. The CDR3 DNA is TGTGCCAGCTCACTAAGCGGGGCTAGCGGTAACTACGAGCAGTACTTC.